This TCR beta chain came from a study of shared clonotypes between healthy human individuals. Study information: Donor ages ranged 18 to 49 years: a couple of women, a few men. Study-wide results and caveats: Represented genetic and exposure-history diversity was restricted by having few donors. In several donors, around 4.8% of naive CD4 clonotypes appeared in common.

As concerns this clone: The target antigen is unknown.

CD45RO-negative, CCR7-selected cells formed the naive CD8 fraction, which excluded terminally differentiated effector memory CD45RA+ cells. Each replicate PCR on the sorted subsets used 150 to 200 ng DNA (about 30,000 T cell genomes). The data were produced by immunoSEQ multiplex PCR, yet TCRdb's version contains in-frame clones alone and is incomplete. The repertoire holds about 2 million clones, about 95% seen once, with 0.9% to 1.3% in the top ten. J was trimmed by 6 bases and V by 1 base; bases with no gene match: 7. The CDR3 has 15 amino acids. The V gene's germline CDR1 is SGHRS and CDR2 YFSETQ.

This chain uses TRBV5-1 with TRBJ2-7; 10 positions match TRBD1. This clonotype was sampled from a man younger than 30 in good health. The sample was naive CD8+ T cells sorted from blood. CDR3 sequence (DNA): TGCGCCAGCAGCTTGACGTTGGGACAGGGGCTCGAGCAGTACTTC. This gives the protein CASSLTLGQGLEQYF.